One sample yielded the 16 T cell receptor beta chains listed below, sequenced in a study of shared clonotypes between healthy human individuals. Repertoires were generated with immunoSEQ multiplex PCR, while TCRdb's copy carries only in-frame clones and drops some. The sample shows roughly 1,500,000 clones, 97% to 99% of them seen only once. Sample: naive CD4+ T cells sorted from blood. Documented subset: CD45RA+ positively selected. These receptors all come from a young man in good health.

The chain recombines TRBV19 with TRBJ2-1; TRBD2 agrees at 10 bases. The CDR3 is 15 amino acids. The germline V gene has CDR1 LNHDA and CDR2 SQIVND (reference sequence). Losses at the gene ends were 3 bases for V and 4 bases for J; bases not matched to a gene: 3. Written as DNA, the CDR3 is TGTGCCAGTAGTATTCTGGGACTAGCGTACAATGAGCAGTTCTTC. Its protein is CASSILGLAYNEQFF. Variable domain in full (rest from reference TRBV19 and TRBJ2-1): DGGITQSPKYLFRKEGQNVTLSCEQNLNHDAMYWYRQDPGQGLRLIYYSQIVNDFQKGDIAEGYSVSREKKESFPLTVTSAQKNPTAFYLCASSILGLAYNEQFFGPGTRLTVL.

The DNA for the CDR3 is TGTGCCAGCAGCATTGGACTAGCGGGAGCCAATGAGCAGTTCTTC. It is translated as CASSIGLAGANEQFF. V usage is TRBV5-4 and J usage is TRBJ2-1; 13 bases are a match to TRBD2. Trimming at V came to 4 bases and at J to 6 bases, leaving 4 bases not matched to a gene. The germline V gene encodes CDR1 SGHNT and CDR2 YYREEE (reference sequence). This CDR3 has 15 amino acids.

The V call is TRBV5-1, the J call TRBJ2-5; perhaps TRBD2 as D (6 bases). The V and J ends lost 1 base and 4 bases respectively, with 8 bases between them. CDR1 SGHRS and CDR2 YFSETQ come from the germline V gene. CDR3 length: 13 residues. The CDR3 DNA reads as TGCGCCAGCAGCTTGAGGGAGGTAGAGACCCAGTACTTC. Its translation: CASSLREVETQYF. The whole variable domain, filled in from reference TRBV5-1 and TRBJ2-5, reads KAGVTQTPRYLIKTRGQQVTLSCSPISGHRSVSWYQQTPGQGLQFLFEYFSETQRNKGNFPGRFSGRQFSNSRSEMNVSTLELGDSALYLCASSLREVETQYFGPGTRLLVL.

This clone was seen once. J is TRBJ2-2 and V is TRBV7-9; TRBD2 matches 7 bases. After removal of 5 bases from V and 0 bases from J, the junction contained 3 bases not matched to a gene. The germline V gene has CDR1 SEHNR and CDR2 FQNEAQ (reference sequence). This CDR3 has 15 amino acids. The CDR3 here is CASSRSGANTGELFF. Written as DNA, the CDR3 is TGTGCCAGCAGCCGGAGCGGGGCGAACACCGGGGAGCTGTTTTTT. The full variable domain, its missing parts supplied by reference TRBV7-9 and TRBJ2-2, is DTGVSQNPRHKITKRGQNVTFRCDPISEHNRLYWYRQTLGQGPEFLTYFQNEAQLEKSRLLSDRFSAERPKGSFSTLEIQRTEQGDSAMYLCASSRSGANTGELFFGEGSRLTVL.

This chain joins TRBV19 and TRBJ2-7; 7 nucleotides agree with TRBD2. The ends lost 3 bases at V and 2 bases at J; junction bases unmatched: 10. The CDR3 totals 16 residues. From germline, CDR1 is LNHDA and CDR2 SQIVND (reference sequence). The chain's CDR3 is CASSIGAGGRPYEQYF. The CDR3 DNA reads TGTGCCAGTAGTATCGGGGCCGGCGGGAGACCCTACGAGCAGTACTTC.

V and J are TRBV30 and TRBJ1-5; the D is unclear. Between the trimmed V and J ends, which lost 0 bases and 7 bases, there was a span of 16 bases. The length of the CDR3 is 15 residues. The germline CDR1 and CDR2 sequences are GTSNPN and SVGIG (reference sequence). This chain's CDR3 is CAWSVLKGRIQPQHF. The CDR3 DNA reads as TGTGCCTGGAGTGTACTTAAAGGGCGGATCCAGCCCCAGCATTTT.

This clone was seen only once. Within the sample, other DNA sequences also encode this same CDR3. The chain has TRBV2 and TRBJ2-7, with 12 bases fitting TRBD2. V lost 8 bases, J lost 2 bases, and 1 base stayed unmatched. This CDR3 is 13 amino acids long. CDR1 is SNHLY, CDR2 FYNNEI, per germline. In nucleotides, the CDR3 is TGTGCCAGCCTAGCGGGGGGGGCCTACGAGCAGTACTTC. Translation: CASLAGGAYEQYF.

The CDR3 spells CASSVAVAGQETQYF. The CDR3 DNA follows: TGTGCCAGCAGCGTAGCTGTGGCGGGCCAAGAGACCCAGTACTTC. The rearrangement uses TRBV9 and TRBJ2-5; D possibly corresponds to TRBD2 (5 bases). CDR3 length: 15 residues. The V and J ends lost 0 bases and 1 base respectively, with 10 bases between them. Germline V gene data show CDR1 as SGDLS and CDR2 as YYNGEE.

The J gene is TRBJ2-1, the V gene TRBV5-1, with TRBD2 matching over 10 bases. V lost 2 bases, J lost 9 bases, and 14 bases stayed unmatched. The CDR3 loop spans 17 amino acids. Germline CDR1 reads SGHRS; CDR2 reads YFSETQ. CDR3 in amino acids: CASSFGVLAGELGEQFF. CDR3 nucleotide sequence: TGCGCCAGCAGCTTTGGGGTCCTAGCGGGAGAACTTGGTGAGCAGTTCTTC.

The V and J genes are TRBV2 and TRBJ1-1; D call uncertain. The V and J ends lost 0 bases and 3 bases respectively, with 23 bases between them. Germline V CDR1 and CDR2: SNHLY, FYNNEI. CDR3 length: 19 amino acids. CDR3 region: CASSEARIWSLTQDTEAFF. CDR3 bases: TGTGCCAGCAGTGAAGCGAGGATTTGGTCCCTCACCCAAGACACTGAAGCTTTCTTT.

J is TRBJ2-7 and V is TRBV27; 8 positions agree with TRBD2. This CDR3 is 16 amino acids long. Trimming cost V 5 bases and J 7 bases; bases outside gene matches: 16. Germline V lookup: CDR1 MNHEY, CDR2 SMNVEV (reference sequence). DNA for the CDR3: TGTGCCAGCAGTCCCCGGACTAGCCCATTCTACGATGAGCAGTACTTC. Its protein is CASSPRTSPFYDEQYF.

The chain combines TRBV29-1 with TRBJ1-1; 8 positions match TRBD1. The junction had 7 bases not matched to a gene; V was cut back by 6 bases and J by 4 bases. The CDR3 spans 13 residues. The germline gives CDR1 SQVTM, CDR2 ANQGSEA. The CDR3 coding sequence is TGCAGCGTCTACAGGGGGGGTAGCACTGAAGCTTTCTTT. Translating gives CSVYRGGSTEAFF.

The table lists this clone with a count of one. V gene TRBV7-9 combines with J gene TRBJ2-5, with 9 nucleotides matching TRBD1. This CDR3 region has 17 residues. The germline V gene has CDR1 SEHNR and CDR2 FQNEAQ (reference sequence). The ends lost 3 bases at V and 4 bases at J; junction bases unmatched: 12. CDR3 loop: CASSFPRSGTGRETQYF. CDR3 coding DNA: TGTGCCAGCAGCTTCCCGAGATCGGGGACAGGGCGAGAGACCCAGTACTTC.

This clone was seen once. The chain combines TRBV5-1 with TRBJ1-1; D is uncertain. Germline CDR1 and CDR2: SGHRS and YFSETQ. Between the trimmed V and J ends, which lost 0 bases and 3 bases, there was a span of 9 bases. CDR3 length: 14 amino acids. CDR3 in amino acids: CASSLEQTYTEAFF. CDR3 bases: TGCGCCAGCAGCTTGGAACAGACCTACACTGAAGCTTTCTTT.

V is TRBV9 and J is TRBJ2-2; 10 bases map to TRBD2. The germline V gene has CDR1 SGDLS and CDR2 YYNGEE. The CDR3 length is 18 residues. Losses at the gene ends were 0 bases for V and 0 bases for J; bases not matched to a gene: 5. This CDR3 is CASSVEGSGRPNTGELFF. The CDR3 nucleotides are TGTGCCAGCAGCGTAGAGGGTAGCGGGAGGCCGAACACCGGGGAGCTGTTTTTT.

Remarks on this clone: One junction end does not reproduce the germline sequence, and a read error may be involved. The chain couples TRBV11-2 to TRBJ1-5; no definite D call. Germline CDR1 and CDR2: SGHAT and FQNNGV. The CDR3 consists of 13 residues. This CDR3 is CASSLEPMAPQHF. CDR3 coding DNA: TGTGCCAGCAGTTTAGAGCCCATGGCTCCCCAGCATTTT.